These 24 T cell receptor beta chains were sequenced from one sample in a study of cytotoxic CD8 clonotypes in ibrutinib-treated CLL. Clones were read by immunoSEQ multiplex PCR, and TCRdb kept only the in-frame ones, dropping some. The top ten hold 18% of the sample, which has about 16,000 clones, roughly two thirds seen once. The sample consisted of PBMCs, taken before ibrutinib treatment. These receptor sequences come from a human donor with chronic lymphocytic leukemia.

The chain uses TRBV19 and TRBJ2-1; 12 bases fit TRBD1. This CDR3 comprises 16 residues. Germline V gives CDR1 LNHDA, CDR2 SQIVND (reference sequence). Trimming removed 5 bases from V and 7 bases from J; junction bases left unmatched: 9. The CDR3 sequence: CASSVTGTGGWNEQFF. As DNA, the CDR3 is TGTGCCAGTAGTGTAACCGGGACAGGGGGCTGGAATGAGCAGTTCTTC.

The J gene is TRBJ2-1, the V gene TRBV5-1; D possibly matches TRBD1 or TRBD2 (6 bases each). CDR3 length: 14 amino acids. Germline assignment: CDR1 SGHRS and CDR2 YFSETQ. Trimming pared 1 base from V and 7 bases from J, leaving 12 bases between. CDR3 DNA: TGCGCCAGCAGCTTGAGACTAGGGGGAAATGAGCAGTTCTTC. It is translated as CASSLRLGGNEQFF. The whole variable domain, filled in from reference TRBV5-1 and TRBJ2-1, reads KAGVTQTPRYLIKTRGQQVTLSCSPISGHRSVSWYQQTPGQGLQFLFEYFSETQRNKGNFPGRFSGRQFSNSRSEMNVSTLELGDSALYLCASSLRLGGNEQFFGPGTRLTVL.

The rearrangement joins TRBV9 to TRBJ2-3; D remains ambiguous. The V gene lost 2 bases and the J gene lost 4 bases, with 8 bases spanning the gap. Germline V gene sequence: CDR1 SGDLS, CDR2 YYNGEE. This CDR3 contains 13 residues. The CDR3 nucleotides are TGTGCCAGCAGCGTCTCCATTTCAGATACGCAGTATTTT. This sequence encodes CASSVSISDTQYF. The whole variable domain, remainder taken from reference TRBV9 and TRBJ2-3, is DSGVTQTPKHLITATGQRVTLRCSPRSGDLSVYWYQQSLDQGLQFLIQYYNGEERAKGNILERFSAQQFPDLHSELNLSSLELGDSALYFCASSVSISDTQYFGPGTRLTVL.

This chain uses TRBV2 with TRBJ1-4; D not certain. Germline CDR1 is SNHLY and CDR2 is FYNNEI. The CDR3 is 15 amino acids. The V gene lost 1 base and the J gene lost 12 bases, with 18 bases spanning the gap. As DNA, the CDR3 is TGTGCCAGCAGTGAAGTTACACCGGCGGCTGGGGAACTGTTTTTT. Translated: CASSEVTPAAGELFF.

This sequence joins TRBV28 and TRBJ2-7; D ambiguous. This CDR3 is built from 11 residues. With 3 bases removed from V and 2 bases from J, the gap between germline ends came to 2 bases. Looked up from germline, CDR1 is MDHEN and CDR2 is SYDVKM. The CDR3 sequence: CASSLTYEQYF. In DNA, the CDR3 is TGTGCCAGCAGTTTGACCTACGAGCAGTACTTC.

The chain recombines TRBV7-3 with TRBJ1-2; maybe TRBD1 (5 bases). The V and J ends lost 4 bases and 8 bases respectively, with 14 bases between them. The CDR3 contains 13 residues. Germline V gene lookup returns CDR1 SGHTA and CDR2 FQGTGA. In DNA, the CDR3 is TGTGCCAGCAGCTACTCTGGGGCGCGCGGCTACACCTTC. Its protein is CASSYSGARGYTF.

This clone was seen only once. The J gene is TRBJ2-5, the V gene TRBV18; no firm D call. The V gene's germline CDR1 is KGHSH and CDR2 LQKENI. V was cut by 2 bases and J by 11 bases, with 9 bases left in between. This CDR3 has 11 amino acids. CDR3 DNA sequence: TGTGCCAGCTCACCAGGGGATGAGCAGTACTTC. This encodes CASSPGDEQYF.

V and J are TRBV4-2 and TRBJ1-1, with a tentative D call TRBD1 (6 bases). This CDR3 is built from 15 residues. The germline V and J ends were trimmed by 2 bases and 1 base, with 11 bases remaining between them. Germline CDR1 reads LGHNA; CDR2 reads YNFKEQ. In nucleotides, the CDR3 is TGTGCCAGCAGCCAAAAACAGGGAGGGAACACTGAAGCTTTCTTT. This encodes CASSQKQGGNTEAFF.

The chain employs TRBV5-4 and TRBJ2-6; no clear D. Germline CDR1 is SGHNT and CDR2 is YYREEE (reference sequence). Trimming removed 1 base from V and 0 bases from J, with 14 bases in between. CDR3 length equals 18 residues. The CDR3 loop reads CASSLTPFITSGANVLTF. CDR3 nucleotides: TGTGCCAGCAGCTTGACCCCCTTCATCACCTCTGGGGCCAACGTCCTGACTTTC.

The J gene is TRBJ2-5, the V gene TRBV7-9, with 8 bases aligning to TRBD2. Germline lookup yields CDR1 SEHNR and CDR2 FQNEAQ (reference sequence). The junction had 10 bases not matched to a gene; V was cut back by 6 bases and J by 4 bases. This CDR3 region has 15 residues. CDR3 in DNA: TGTGCCAGCAGTTCAAGCGGGGGAGTCTCAGAGACCCAGTACTTC. It is translated as CASSSSGGVSETQYF.

To note about this clone: Relative to the germline gene, one junction end is altered; a read error may explain this. The gene calls are TRBV7-7 and TRBJ2-4; 10 nucleotides match TRBD1. The CDR3 consists of 15 residues. Germline V gene lookup returns CDR1 SSHAT and CDR2 FNYEAQ (reference sequence). This CDR3 reads CASNRDRGEENIQYF. The CDR3 DNA sequence: TGTGCTAGCAACCGGGACAGGGGAGAAGAAAACATTCAGTACTTC.

The chain uses TRBV4-1 and TRBJ1-1; tentative D call: TRBD1 (5 bases). This CDR3 has 15 residues. V was trimmed by 2 bases and J by 2 bases, leaving 12 bases between them. Germline V gene lookup returns CDR1 MGHRA and CDR2 YSYEKL. CDR3 coding DNA: TGCGCCAGCAGCCAACAGTTAACAGGAAACACTGAAGCTTTCTTT. It specifies CASSQQLTGNTEAFF.

The chain links TRBV5-4 to TRBJ2-1; 7 bases map to TRBD1. V shed 4 bases and J 0 bases; nucleotides not matched to a gene: 10. The CDR3 covers 17 residues. CDR1 is SGHNT, CDR2 YYREEE, per germline (reference sequence). The CDR3, as DNA: TGTGCCAGCAGCCCTTACCTCGGGACAGTCTCCTACAATGAGCAGTTCTTC. Protein sequence: CASSPYLGTVSYNEQFF.

The chain links TRBV7-9 to TRBJ2-5; D is perhaps TRBD2 (5 bases). CDR3 length: 14 amino acids. CDR1 is SEHNR and CDR2 is FQNEAQ in the germline V gene (reference sequence). V dropped 1 base and J dropped 5 bases, with 11 bases sitting between them. In DNA, the CDR3 is TGTGCCAGCAGCTTAGGGCTACTAGGGGAGACCCAGTACTTC. This codes for CASSLGLLGETQYF.

This chain uses TRBV13 with TRBJ2-5; D unclear. CDR3 length: 14 residues. The V and J ends lost 5 bases and 1 base respectively, with 11 bases between them. Germline V lookup: CDR1 PRHDT, CDR2 FYEKMQ (reference sequence). The CDR3 sequence: CASSLRQIQETQYF. In DNA form, the CDR3 reads TGTGCCAGCAGCCTGAGACAAATCCAAGAGACCCAGTACTTC.

The chain combines TRBV10-1 with TRBJ2-1, with D unresolved. V was cut by 5 bases and J by 5 bases, with 16 bases left in between. The germline V gene encodes CDR1 WNHNN and CDR2 SYGVQD (reference sequence). The length of the CDR3 is 15 residues. The CDR3 nucleotides are TGCGCCAGCAGTCGGTACAACACTATTAACAATGAGCAGTTCTTC. This encodes CASSRYNTINNEQFF.

The chain combines TRBV5-3 with TRBJ2-3; TRBD1 or TRBD2 may be the D gene (6 bases each). TRBV5-3 qualifies as an ORF whose function is uncertain. V was trimmed by 3 bases and J by 8 bases, leaving 28 bases between them. This CDR3 has 18 residues. The CDR3 nucleotides are TGTGCCAGAAGCTCCCAAATTAGGACACCACCCTCGGGGGCTACGCAGTATTTT. Amino acid sequence: CARSSQIRTPPSGATQYF.

CDR3 loop: CASSQGPAGSGELFF. The CDR3 nucleotides read TGCGCCAGCAGCCAAGGCCCTGCGGGGTCCGGGGAGCTGTTTTTT. This rearrangement joins TRBV4-1 to TRBJ2-2, with a possible D match to TRBD2 (6 bases). The CDR3 is 15 residues long. The V end lost 1 base, the J end lost 6 bases, and 12 bases lay between the germline ends. The germline gives CDR1 MGHRA, CDR2 YSYEKL.

The genes are TRBV9 and TRBJ2-7; TRBD1 aligns across 8 bases. From germline, CDR1 is SGDLS and CDR2 YYNGEE. V lost 0 bases, J lost 5 bases, and 7 bases stayed unmatched. The CDR3 is 15 residues long. The CDR3 reads CASSVEGRGLDEQYF. The CDR3 DNA follows: TGTGCCAGCAGCGTAGAGGGCAGGGGGCTGGACGAGCAGTACTTC.

The rearrangement links TRBV27 to TRBJ2-7, with 9 bases identical to TRBD2. CDR3 size: 13 residues. Germline assignment: CDR1 MNHEY and CDR2 SMNVEV (reference sequence). V dropped 5 bases and J dropped 4; count of bases not matched to a gene: 3. CDR3 loop: CASSSGGNYEQYF. DNA of the CDR3: TGTGCCAGCAGTAGCGGGGGGAATTACGAGCAGTACTTC.

This clone turned up a few times. V and J are TRBV5-1 and TRBJ1-1; perhaps TRBD1 as D (5 bases). The CDR3 runs 13 residues. Trimming cost V 2 bases and J 4 bases, with 9 bases left between them. In germline, CDR1 is SGHRS, CDR2 YFSETQ. The CDR3 coding sequence is TGCGCCAGCAGCTTAGGGGTTGGCACTGAAGCTTTCTTT. It translates to CASSLGVGTEAFF.

A single count supports this clone. The chain recombines TRBV7-3 with TRBJ1-1; 7 positions match TRBD1. CDR1 is SGHTA and CDR2 is FQGTGA in the germline V gene. The CDR3 length is 16 residues. Unmatched junction bases numbered 14, after V lost 3 bases and J lost 7 bases. The CDR3, as DNA: TGTGCCAGCAGCTTCCTATTCGGACAGGAGGTCGGTGAAGCTTTCTTT. Its translation: CASSFLFGQEVGEAFF.

This sequence joins TRBV6-1 and TRBJ1-2; D is unclear. Germline V gene lookup returns CDR1 MNHNS and CDR2 SASEGT. V was trimmed by 2 bases and J by 2 bases, leaving 15 bases between them. This CDR3 comprises 16 residues. The CDR3 nucleotides read TGTGCCAGCAGTGAAAAAGGTGTGTCTGGCAACTATGGCTACACCTTC. It codes for CASSEKGVSGNYGYTF.

The V call is TRBV6-6, the J call TRBJ2-2; D unresolved. V gave up 2 bases and J gave up 7 bases, with 2 bases separating them. This CDR3 is built from 11 residues. Germline V gives CDR1 MNHNY, CDR2 SVGAGI (reference sequence). CDR3 protein: CASSYVGELFF. CDR3 nucleotides: TGTGCCAGCAGTTACGTCGGGGAGCTGTTTTTT.